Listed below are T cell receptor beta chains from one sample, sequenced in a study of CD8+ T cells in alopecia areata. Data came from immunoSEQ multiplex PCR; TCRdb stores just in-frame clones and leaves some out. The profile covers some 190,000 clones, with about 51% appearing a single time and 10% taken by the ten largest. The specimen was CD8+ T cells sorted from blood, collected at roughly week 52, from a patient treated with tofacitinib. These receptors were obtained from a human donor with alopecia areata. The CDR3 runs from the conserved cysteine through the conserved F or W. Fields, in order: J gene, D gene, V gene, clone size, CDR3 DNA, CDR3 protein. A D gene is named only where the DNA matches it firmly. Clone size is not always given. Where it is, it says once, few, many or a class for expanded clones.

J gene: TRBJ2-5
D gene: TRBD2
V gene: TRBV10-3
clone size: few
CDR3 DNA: TGTGCCATCAGCAGAACTAGCGGAGCACAAGAGACCCAGTACTTC
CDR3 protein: CAISRTSGAQETQYF

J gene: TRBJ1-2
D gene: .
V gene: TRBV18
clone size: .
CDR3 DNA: TGTGCCAGCTCACCACCGCGGGGCCTGTTTGGCTACACCTTC
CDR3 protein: CASSPPRGLFGYTF

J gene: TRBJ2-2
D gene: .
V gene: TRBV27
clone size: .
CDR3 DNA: TGTGCCAGCAGTTGGTACAAAAACACCGGGGAGCTGTTTTTT
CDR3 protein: CASSWYKNTGELFF

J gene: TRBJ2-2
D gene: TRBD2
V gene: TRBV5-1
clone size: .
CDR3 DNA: TGCGCCAGCAGCCATTCCGGGAGGGACACCGGGGAGCTGTTTTTT
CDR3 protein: CASSHSGRDTGELFF

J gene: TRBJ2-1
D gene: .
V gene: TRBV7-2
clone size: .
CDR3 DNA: TGTGCCAGCAGCCCCGCCTCCGGGACGAACAATGAGCAGTTCTTC
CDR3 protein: CASSPASGTNNEQFF

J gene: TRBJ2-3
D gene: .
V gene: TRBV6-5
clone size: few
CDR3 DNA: TGTGCCAGCAGTTACCCCGCCGGTACGCAGTATTTT
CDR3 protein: CASSYPAGTQYF

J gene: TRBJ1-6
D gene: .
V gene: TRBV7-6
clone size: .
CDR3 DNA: TGTGCCAGCAGCTTAGATCTGGGAAATTCACCCCTCCACTTT
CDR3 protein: CASSLDLGNSPLHF

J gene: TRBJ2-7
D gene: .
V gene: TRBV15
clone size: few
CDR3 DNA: TGTGCCACAAGATTAGGAGGGGAAGGGTACGAGCAGTACTTC
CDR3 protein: CATRLGGEGYEQYF

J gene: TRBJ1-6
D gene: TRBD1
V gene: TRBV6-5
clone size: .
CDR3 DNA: TGTGCCAGCAGGACAGGGGCGAGTTCACCCCTCCACTTT
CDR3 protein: CASRTGASSPLHF

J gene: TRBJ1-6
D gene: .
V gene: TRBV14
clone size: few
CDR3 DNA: TGTGCCAGCAGCCAAGCCAACACTGCGATGTTCAATTCACCCCTCCACTTT
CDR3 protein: CASSQANTAMFNSPLHF

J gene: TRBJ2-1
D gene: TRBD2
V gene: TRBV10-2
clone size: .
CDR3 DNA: TGCGCCAGCAGTCCGACTAGCGGACCCTACAATGAGCAGTTCTTC
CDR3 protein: CASSPTSGPYNEQFF

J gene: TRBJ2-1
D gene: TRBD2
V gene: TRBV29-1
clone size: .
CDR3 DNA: TGCAGCGTTGAAAGTTCGGATAGCGGGGGTCCCAATGAGCAGTTCTTC
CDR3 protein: CSVESSDSGGPNEQFF

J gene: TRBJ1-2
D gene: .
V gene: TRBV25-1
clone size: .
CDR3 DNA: TGTGCCAGCAGTGAGGCCGGGAATGGGCACTATGGCTACACCTTC
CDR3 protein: CASSEAGNGHYGYTF

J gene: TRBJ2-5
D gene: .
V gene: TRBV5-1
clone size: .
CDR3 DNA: TGCGCCAGCAGCTCCGCGGGGCAAGAGACCCAGTACTTC
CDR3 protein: CASSSAGQETQYF

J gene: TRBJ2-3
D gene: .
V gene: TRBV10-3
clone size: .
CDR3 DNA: TGTGCCATCAGTGCCAGGGTACCCCCCACAGATACGCAGTATTTT
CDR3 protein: CAISARVPPTDTQYF

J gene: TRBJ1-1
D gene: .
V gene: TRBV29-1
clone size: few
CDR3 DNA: TGCAGCGTTGTACAGGGAATAGGCACTGAAGCTTTCTTT
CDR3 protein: CSVVQGIGTEAFF

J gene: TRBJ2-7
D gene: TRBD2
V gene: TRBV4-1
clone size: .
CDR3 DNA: TGCGCCAGCAGCCAACTAGCGGGGGACAACTACGAGCAGTACTTC
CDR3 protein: CASSQLAGDNYEQYF

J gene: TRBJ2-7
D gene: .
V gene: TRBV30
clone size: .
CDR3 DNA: TGTGCCTGGAGTGACGTGCAGGGGGGGATTCTTGAGCAGTACTTC
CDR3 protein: CAWSDVQGGILEQYF

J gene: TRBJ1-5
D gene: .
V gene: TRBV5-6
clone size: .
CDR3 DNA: TGTGCCAGCAGCTTGATGTATAGCAATCAGCCCCAGCATTTT
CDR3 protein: CASSLMYSNQPQHF

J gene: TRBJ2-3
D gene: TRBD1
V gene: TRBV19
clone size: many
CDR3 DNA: TGTGCCAGTAGTACAAGACAGGGCCGCCTCACAGATACGCAGTATTTT
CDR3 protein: CASSTRQGRLTDTQYF

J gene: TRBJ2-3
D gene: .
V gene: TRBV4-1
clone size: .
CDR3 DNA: TGCGCCAGCAGCCAAGAGGAGGGTACAGATACGCAGTATTTT
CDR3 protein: CASSQEEGTDTQYF

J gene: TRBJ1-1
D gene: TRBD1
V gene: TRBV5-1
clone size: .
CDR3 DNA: TGCGCCAGCAGCTTGTCCCCGGACAGGAAGGCTGAAGCTTTCTTT
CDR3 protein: CASSLSPDRKAEAFF

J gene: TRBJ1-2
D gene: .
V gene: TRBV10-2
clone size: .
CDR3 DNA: TGCGCCAGCAGTTGGACGGAGGGGGTTGGCTACACCTTC
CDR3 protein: CASSWTEGVGYTF